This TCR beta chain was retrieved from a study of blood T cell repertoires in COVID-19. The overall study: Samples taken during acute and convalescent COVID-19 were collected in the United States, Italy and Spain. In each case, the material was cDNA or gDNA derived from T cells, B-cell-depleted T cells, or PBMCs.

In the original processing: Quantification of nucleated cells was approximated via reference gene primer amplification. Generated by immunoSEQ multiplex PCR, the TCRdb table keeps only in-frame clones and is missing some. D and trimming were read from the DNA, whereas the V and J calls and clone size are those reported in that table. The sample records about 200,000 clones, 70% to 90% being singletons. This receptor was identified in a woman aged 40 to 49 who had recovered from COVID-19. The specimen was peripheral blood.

CDR3 in amino acids: CAWRTTSGRIGTQYF. CDR3 in DNA: TGTGCCTGGAGAACGACTAGCGGGAGGATCGGGACCCAGTACTTC. This chain connects TRBV30 to TRBJ2-5, with TRBD2 matching over 13 bases. The CDR3 runs 15 residues. V was clipped by 3 bases and J by 7 bases; unmatched bases: 8. Germline V lookup: CDR1 GTSNPN, CDR2 SVGIG (reference sequence).